One TCR beta chain is described in this entry. Its antigen is as yet unknown. The assay was immunoSEQ multiplex PCR, and TCRdb's table has in-frame clones only and misses some. The table includes 15,000 to 20,000 clones, about three quarters detected once. Germline CDR1 and CDR2: SGHNT and YENEEA. The CDR3 covers 16 residues. V was clipped by 1 base and J by 1 base; unmatched bases: 0. This sample was taken from a study of CD4 T cells in relation to SARS-CoV-2 and coronaviruses. Study-wide findings and caveats: About 65% of donors had memory CD4+ clonotypes crossrecognizing SARS-CoV-2 and common cold coronavirus spike.

Before the COVID-19 pandemic, during about 2010-2018, CD4+ T cells were taken from unexposed donors. The cells were cultured for about ten days before CD4+ T cells were isolated. Sequenced input: CD4+ T cells from PBMCs, cultured in vitro. The receptor was isolated from a human donor in good health. The chain recombines TRBV11-3 with TRBJ2-3, with 12 positions matching TRBD2. The DNA for the CDR3 is TGTGCCAGCAGCTTAGGACTAGCGGGAGGCACAGATACGCAGTATTTT. It specifies CASSLGLAGGTDTQYF.